These 2 T cell receptor beta chains share one sample of origin, sequenced in a study of shared clonotypes between healthy human individuals. The protocol was immunoSEQ multiplex PCR, while the TCRdb copy is restricted to in-frame clones and leaves out a portion. The table has fewer than 3 million clones, 92% seen once. The sequenced sample consisted of naive CD4+ T cells from PBMCs. The subset here: CD45RA+ positively selected. These receptors came from a man between 18 and 29 years old in good health. Some clones in this sample may be carry-over from other donors' samples.

The chain is built from TRBV6-5 and TRBJ1-1; a possible D gene is TRBD1 (6 bases). Germline V CDR1 and CDR2: MNHEY, SVGAGI. The V and J ends lost 11 bases and 5 bases respectively, with 18 bases between them. CDR3 size: 13 residues. CDR3 sequence: CAVRGIGITEAFF. In nucleotides, the CDR3 is TGTGCCGTCAGGGGTATAGGAATAACTGAAGCTTTCTTT.

V gene TRBV7-3 combines with J gene TRBJ2-3; the match to TRBD2 covers 10 bases. J lost 1 base, V lost 5 bases, and 6 bases had no gene match. The CDR3 is made up of 16 amino acids. Germline CDR1 reads SGHTA; CDR2 reads FQGTGA. CDR3 protein: CASSPPGTSGTDTQYF. DNA of the CDR3: TGTGCCAGCAGCCCCCCCGGGACTAGCGGCACAGATACGCAGTATTTT.